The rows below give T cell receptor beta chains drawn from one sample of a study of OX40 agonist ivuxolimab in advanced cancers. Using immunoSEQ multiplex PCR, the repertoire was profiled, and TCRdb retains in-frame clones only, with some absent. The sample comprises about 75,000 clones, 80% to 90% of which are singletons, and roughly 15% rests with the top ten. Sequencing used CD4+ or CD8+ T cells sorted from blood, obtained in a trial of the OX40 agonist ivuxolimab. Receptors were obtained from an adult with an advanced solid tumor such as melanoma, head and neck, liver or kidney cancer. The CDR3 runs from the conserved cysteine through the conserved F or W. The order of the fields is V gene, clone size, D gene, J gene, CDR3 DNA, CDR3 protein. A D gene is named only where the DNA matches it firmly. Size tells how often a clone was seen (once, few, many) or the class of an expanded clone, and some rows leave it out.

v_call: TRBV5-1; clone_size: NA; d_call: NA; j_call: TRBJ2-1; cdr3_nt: TGCGCCAGCAGCTTGTCCGGGAAGGGGTACGATTACAATGAGCAGTTCTTC; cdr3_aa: CASSLSGKGYDYNEQFF
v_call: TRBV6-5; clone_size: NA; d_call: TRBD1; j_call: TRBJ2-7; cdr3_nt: TGTGCCAGCAGGCGACCGGGACAGGGAAGAGACGAGCAGTACTTC; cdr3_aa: CASRRPGQGRDEQYF
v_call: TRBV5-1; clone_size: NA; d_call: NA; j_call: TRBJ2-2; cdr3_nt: TGCGCCAGCAGCTTGGTGGGGCTGAACACCGGGGAGCTGTTTTTT; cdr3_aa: CASSLVGLNTGELFF
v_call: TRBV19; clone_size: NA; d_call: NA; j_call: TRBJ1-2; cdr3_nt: TGTGCCAGTAGTATGAGTGGCCTCCTTAACTATGGCTACACCTTC; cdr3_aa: CASSMSGLLNYGYTF
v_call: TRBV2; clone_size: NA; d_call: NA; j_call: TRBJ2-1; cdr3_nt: TGTGCCAGCAGTGAAGGCCGAAATGAGCAGTTCTTC; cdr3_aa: CASSEGRNEQFF
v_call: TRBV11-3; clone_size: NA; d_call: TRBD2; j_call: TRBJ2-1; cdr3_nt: TGTGCCAGCAGCTTAACCGGGACTAGCGCCTACAATGAGCAGTTCTTC; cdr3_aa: CASSLTGTSAYNEQFF
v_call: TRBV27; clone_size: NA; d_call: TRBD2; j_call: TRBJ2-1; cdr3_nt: TGTGCCAGCAGCCCTATAGCGGGAGGTTCCTACAATGAGCAGTTCTTC; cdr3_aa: CASSPIAGGSYNEQFF
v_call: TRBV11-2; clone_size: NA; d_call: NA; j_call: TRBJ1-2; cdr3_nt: TGTGCCAGCAGCCTAACCTGGGATGGCTACACCTTC; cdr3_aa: CASSLTWDGYTF
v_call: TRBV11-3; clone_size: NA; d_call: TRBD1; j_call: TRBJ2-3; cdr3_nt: TGTGCCAGCAGCTATCTTCGGGACAGATCGACAGATACGCAGTATTTT; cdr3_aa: CASSYLRDRSTDTQYF
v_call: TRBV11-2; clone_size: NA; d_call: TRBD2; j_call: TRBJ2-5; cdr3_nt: TGTGCCAGCAGCTTAGAGATAGCGGGACTACAAGAGACCCAGTACTTC; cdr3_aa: CASSLEIAGLQETQYF
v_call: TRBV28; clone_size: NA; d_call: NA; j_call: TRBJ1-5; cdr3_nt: TGTGCCAGCAGTTTGATTGATAGGGGACTCAATCAGCCCCAGCATTTT; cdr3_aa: CASSLIDRGLNQPQHF
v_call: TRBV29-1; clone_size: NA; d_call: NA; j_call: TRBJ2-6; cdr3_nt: TGCAGCGTTGACCTGGGCTCTGGGGCCAACGTCCTGACTTTC; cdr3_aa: CSVDLGSGANVLTF
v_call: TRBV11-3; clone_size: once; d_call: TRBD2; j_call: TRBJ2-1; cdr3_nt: TGTGCCAGCAGCTTAGGGGGACTAGCGGGTTCCTACAATGAGCAGTTCTTC; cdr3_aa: CASSLGGLAGSYNEQFF
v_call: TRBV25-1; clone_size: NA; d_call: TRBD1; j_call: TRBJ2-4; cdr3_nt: TGTGCCAGCGCGGGACAGGTCGGAAACATTCAGTACTTC; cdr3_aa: CASAGQVGNIQYF
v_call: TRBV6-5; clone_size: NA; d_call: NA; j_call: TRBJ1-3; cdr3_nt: TGTGCCAGCAGTTTCCTGGGCGGGAGCTCTGGAAACACCATATATTTT; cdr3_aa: CASSFLGGSSGNTIYF
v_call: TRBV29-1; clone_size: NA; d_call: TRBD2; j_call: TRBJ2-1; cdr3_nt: TGCAGCGTTGGCGGACTAGCGGGAGGGCTTTTAGAGCAGTTCTTC; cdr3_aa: CSVGGLAGGLLEQFF
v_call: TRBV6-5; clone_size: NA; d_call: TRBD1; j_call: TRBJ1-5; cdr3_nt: TGTGCCAGCAGTTACGGGGGACAGGGAGGGAATCAGCCCCAGCATTTT; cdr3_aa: CASSYGGQGGNQPQHF
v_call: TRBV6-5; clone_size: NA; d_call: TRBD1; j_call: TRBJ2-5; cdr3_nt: TGTGCCAGCAGTCACCGACAGGGGAAACAAGAGACCCAGTACTTC; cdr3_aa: CASSHRQGKQETQYF
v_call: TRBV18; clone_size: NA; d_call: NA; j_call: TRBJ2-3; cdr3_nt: TGTGCCAGCTCACCTGTGGGGGAAAGCACAGATACGCAGTATTTT; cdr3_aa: CASSPVGESTDTQYF
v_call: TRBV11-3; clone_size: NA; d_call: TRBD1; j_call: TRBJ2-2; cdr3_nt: TGTGCCAGCAGCGCCCGGACAGGGTTAACCGGGGAGCTGTTTTTT; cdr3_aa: CASSARTGLTGELFF
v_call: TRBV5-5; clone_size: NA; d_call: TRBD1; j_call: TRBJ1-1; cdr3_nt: TGTGCCAGCAGCTGGGCGACAGGGGGCTACACTGAAGCTTTCTTT; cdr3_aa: CASSWATGGYTEAFF
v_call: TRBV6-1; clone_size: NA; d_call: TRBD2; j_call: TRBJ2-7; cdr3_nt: TGTGCCAGCAGTGAAGGGGAGGGTGGGGTCGAGCAGTACTTC; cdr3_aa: CASSEGEGGVEQYF
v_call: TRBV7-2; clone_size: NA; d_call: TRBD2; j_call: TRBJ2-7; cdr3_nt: TGTGCCAGCAGCCCTTACGGTCGGGAGGGTTACGAGCAGTACTTC; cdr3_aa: CASSPYGREGYEQYF
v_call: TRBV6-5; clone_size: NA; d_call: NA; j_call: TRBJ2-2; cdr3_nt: TGTGCCAGCAGCCGTGCACAGGGCACCGGGGAGCTGTTTTTT; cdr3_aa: CASSRAQGTGELFF
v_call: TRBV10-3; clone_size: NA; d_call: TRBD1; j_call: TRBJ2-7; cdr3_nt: TGTGCCATCAGTGAGTCTACTGTTGGGGACAGATCCTACGAGCAGTACTTC; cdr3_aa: CAISESTVGDRSYEQYF
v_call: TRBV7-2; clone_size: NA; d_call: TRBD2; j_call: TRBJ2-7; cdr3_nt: TGTGCCAGCAGCAGTAGCGGGGCATCCTACGAGCAGTACTTC; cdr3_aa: CASSSSGASYEQYF
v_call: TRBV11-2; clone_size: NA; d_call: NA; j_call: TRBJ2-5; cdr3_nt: TGTGCCAGCAACCGACTGAACCAAGAGACCCAGTACTTC; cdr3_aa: CASNRLNQETQYF
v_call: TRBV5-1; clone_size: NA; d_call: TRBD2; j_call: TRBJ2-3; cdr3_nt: TGCGCCAGCTCGCCGGGGGGGGCAGATACGCAGTATTTT; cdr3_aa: CASSPGGADTQYF
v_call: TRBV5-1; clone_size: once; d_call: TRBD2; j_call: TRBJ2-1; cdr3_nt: TGCGCCAGTCAGACTAGCGGGCGGGGTGAGCAGTTCTTC; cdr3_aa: CASQTSGRGEQFF
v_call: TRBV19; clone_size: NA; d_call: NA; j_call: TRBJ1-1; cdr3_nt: TGTGCCAGTAGTATAGTTCCCGACCGGAACACTGAAGCTTTCTTT; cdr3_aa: CASSIVPDRNTEAFF
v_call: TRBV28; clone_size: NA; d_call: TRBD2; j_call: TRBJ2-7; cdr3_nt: TGTGCCATCCGGACTAGCGCAACCTACGAGCAGTACTTC; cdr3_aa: CAIRTSATYEQYF
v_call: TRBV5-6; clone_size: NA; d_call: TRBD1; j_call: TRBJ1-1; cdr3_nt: TGTGCCAGCAGCCGGGACAGGGGGGCTGAAGCTTTCTTT; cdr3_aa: CASSRDRGAEAFF
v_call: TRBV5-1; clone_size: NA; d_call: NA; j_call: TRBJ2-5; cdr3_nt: TGCGCCAGCAGCCGGAGGGAAGAGACCCAGTACTTC; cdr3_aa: CASSRREETQYF
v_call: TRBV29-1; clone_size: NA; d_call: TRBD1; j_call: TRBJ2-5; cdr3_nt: TGCAGCGTTGCCCAAGGACAGGGGACACGAGCCCAGTACTTC; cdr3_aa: CSVAQGQGTRAQYF
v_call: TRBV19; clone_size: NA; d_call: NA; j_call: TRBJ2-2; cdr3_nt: TGTGCCAGTAGTATAGGATGGGAAGGCGGGGAGCTGTTTTTT; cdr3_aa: CASSIGWEGGELFF
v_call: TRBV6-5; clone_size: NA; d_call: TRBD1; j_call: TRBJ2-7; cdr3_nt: TGTGCCAGCAGTATCCTACAGGGGAGCTACGAGCAGTACTTC; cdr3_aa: CASSILQGSYEQYF
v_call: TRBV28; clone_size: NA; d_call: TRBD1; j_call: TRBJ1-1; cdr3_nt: TGTGCCAGCAGCCGCATGACAGGGGTCACTGAAGCTTTCTTT; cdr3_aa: CASSRMTGVTEAFF
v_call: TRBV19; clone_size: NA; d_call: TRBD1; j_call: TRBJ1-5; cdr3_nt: TGTGCCAGTAAGGGCTTCTCAGGGGGGGGCAATCAGCCCCAGCATTTT; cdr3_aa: CASKGFSGGGNQPQHF
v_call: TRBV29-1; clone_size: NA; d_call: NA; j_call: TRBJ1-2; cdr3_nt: TGCAGCGTTGAAAGCACAGCTTCGGGGGGCTACACCTTC; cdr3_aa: CSVESTASGGYTF
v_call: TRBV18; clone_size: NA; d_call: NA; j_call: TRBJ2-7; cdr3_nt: TGTGCCAGCTCACCGGACTCCTACGAGCAGTACTTC; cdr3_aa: CASSPDSYEQYF
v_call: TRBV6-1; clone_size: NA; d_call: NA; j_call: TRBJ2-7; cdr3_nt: TGTGCCAGCAGCCGAGAGCAAGGGGAACGGCAGTACTTC; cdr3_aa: CASSREQGERQYF
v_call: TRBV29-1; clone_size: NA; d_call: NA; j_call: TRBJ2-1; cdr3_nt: TGCAGCGTTGAACTTCGCCTAGCGAGGGACTTAAAAACCTACAATGAGCAGTTCTTC; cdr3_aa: CSVELRLARDLKTYNEQFF
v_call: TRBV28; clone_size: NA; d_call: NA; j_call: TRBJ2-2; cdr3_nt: TGTGCCAGCAGGCAGAACACCGGGGAGCTGTTTTTT; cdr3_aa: CASRQNTGELFF
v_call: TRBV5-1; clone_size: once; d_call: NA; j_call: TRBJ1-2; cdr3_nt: TGCGCCAGCAGCTCCCATACAAAAGGGAGGGGCAACTATGGCTACACCTTC; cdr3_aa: CASSSHTKGRGNYGYTF
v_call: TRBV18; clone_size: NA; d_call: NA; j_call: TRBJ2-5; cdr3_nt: TGTGCCAGCTCCCGGACGGAAGAGACCCAGTACTTC; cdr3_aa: CASSRTEETQYF
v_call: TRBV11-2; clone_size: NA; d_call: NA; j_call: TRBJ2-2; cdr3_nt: TGTGCCAGCAGCCTTCATGACCCGGGATCTAAGGTGTTTTTT; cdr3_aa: CASSLHDPGSKVFF
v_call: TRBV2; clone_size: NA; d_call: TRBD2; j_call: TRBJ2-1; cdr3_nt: TGTGCCAGCAATCGACTAGCGGGGATAAATGAGCAGTTCTTC; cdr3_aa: CASNRLAGINEQFF
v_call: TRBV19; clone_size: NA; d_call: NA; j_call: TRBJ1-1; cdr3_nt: TGTGCCAGTAGTATAACGGCAGAACAGAACACTGAAGCTTTCTTT; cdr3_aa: CASSITAEQNTEAFF
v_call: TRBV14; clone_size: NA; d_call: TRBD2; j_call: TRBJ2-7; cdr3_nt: TGTGCCAGCAGCCAAGAAGAGACTAGCGGGAGTATTAGCTACGAGCAGTACTTC; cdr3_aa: CASSQEETSGSISYEQYF
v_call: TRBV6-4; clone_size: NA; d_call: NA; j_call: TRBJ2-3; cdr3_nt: TGTGCCAGCAGTGACCCACGGACAGGCACAGATACGCAGTATTTT; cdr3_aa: CASSDPRTGTDTQYF
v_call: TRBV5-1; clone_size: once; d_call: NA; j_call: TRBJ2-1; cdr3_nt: TGCGCCAGCAGCTTGACTAGTACCTACAATGAGCAGTTCTTC; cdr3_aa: CASSLTSTYNEQFF
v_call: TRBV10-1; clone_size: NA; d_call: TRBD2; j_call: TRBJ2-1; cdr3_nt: TGCGCCAGCAGTCCTAGCGGGAGTAACCATGAGCAGTTCTTC; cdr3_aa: CASSPSGSNHEQFF
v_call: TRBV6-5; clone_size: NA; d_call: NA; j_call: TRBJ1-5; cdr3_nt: TGTGCCAGCAGTTACTCGGAAGGGAGCCAGCCCCAGCATTTT; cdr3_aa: CASSYSEGSQPQHF
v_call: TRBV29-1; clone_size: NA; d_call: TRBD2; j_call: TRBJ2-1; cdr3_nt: TGCAGCGTTGCGCCTAGCGGGAGTGGGAATGAGCAGTTCTTC; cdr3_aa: CSVAPSGSGNEQFF
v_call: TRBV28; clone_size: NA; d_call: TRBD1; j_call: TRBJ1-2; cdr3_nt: TGTGCCAGCAGCCCCGACGGGACAGGCTATGGCTACACCTTC; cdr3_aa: CASSPDGTGYGYTF
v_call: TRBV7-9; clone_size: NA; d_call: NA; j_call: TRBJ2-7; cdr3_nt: TGTGCCAGCAGCCAGACTAGTTCCCGTTACTACGAGCAGTACTTC; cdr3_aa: CASSQTSSRYYEQYF
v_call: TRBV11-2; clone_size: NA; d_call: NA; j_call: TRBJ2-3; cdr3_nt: TGTGCCAGCAGCTTCGGGGGATCAGATACGCAGTATTTT; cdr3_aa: CASSFGGSDTQYF
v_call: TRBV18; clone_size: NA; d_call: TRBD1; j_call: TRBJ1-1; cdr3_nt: TGTGCCAGCTCGCGGACAGGAGGACGGAACACTGAAGCTTTCTTT; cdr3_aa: CASSRTGGRNTEAFF
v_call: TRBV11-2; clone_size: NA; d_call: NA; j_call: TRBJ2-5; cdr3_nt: TGTGCCAGCAGCTTCGGACGAATCCAAGAGACCCAGTACTTC; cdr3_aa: CASSFGRIQETQYF